A selection of T cell receptor beta chains follows, all from one sample in a study of glioma-infiltrating T cells after dendritic cell vaccination. Data came from immunoSEQ multiplex PCR; TCRdb stores just in-frame clones and leaves some out. The top ten clones hold 7% to 10% of a sample with 50,000 to 80,000 clones, about 81% of them seen once. The sequenced sample was blood, obtained before dendritic cell vaccination. The receptors here all came from a human donor with glioblastoma. Both conserved end residues are part of each CDR3. D genes are given only for firm matches. The listing skips clone size in some rows; elsewhere it reads once, few, many or a size class.

D	V	size	J	CDR3	DNA
TRBD1	TRBV2	-	TRBJ2-7	CASDGQGDEHEQYF	TGTGCCAGCGATGGACAGGGGGACGAACACGAGCAGTACTTC
TRBD1	TRBV6-1	-	TRBJ1-2	CASRATGTGFLGYTF	TGTGCCAGCAGGGCTACCGGGACAGGGTTCCTTGGCTACACCTTC
-	TRBV6-1	-	TRBJ1-2	CASSEALPGVGGYTF	TGTGCCAGCAGTGAAGCGCTTCCCGGGGTTGGTGGCTACACCTTC
-	TRBV10-1	-	TRBJ2-5	CASSVRTQETQYF	TGCGCCAGCAGTGTTCGGACACAAGAGACCCAGTACTTC
TRBD2	TRBV30	few	TRBJ2-3	CAWNPSGGAPDTQYF	TGTGCCTGGAACCCTAGCGGGGGGGCCCCAGATACGCAGTATTTT
-	TRBV27	-	TRBJ2-3	CASSFTGNTDTQYF	TGTGCCAGCAGTTTCACAGGGAACACAGATACGCAGTATTTT
-	TRBV6-6	-	TRBJ1-5	CASSPPGQFNQPQHF	TGTGCCAGCAGCCCACCAGGGCAGTTCAATCAGCCCCAGCATTTT
TRBD1	TRBV7-9	-	TRBJ2-7	CASSPTGTGGYEQYF	TGTGCCAGCAGCCCCACAGGGACAGGAGGCTACGAGCAGTACTTC
-	TRBV7-9	-	TRBJ2-3	CASSFSGRDTQYF	TGTGCCAGCAGCTTCTCGGGAAGGGATACGCAGTATTTT
TRBD2	TRBV29-1	-	TRBJ2-2	CSVGLAGGELFF	TGCAGCGTTGGACTAGCGGGCGGGGAGCTGTTTTTT
TRBD1	TRBV6-1	-	TRBJ2-2	CASSRLTGAGELFF	TGTGCCAGCTCCCGCCTGACAGGGGCCGGGGAGCTGTTTTTT
TRBD2	TRBV9	once	TRBJ2-1	CASSARLAGGRDEQFF	TGTGCCAGCAGCGCCCGACTAGCGGGGGGTAGGGATGAGCAGTTCTTC
-	TRBV14	-	TRBJ2-5	CATSGSPQGTQYF	TGTGCCACTAGTGGGAGCCCCCAAGGGACCCAGTACTTC
-	TRBV6-1	-	TRBJ2-7	CASRNPGTYGEQYF	TGTGCCAGCAGAAACCCCGGGACATATGGCGAGCAGTACTTC